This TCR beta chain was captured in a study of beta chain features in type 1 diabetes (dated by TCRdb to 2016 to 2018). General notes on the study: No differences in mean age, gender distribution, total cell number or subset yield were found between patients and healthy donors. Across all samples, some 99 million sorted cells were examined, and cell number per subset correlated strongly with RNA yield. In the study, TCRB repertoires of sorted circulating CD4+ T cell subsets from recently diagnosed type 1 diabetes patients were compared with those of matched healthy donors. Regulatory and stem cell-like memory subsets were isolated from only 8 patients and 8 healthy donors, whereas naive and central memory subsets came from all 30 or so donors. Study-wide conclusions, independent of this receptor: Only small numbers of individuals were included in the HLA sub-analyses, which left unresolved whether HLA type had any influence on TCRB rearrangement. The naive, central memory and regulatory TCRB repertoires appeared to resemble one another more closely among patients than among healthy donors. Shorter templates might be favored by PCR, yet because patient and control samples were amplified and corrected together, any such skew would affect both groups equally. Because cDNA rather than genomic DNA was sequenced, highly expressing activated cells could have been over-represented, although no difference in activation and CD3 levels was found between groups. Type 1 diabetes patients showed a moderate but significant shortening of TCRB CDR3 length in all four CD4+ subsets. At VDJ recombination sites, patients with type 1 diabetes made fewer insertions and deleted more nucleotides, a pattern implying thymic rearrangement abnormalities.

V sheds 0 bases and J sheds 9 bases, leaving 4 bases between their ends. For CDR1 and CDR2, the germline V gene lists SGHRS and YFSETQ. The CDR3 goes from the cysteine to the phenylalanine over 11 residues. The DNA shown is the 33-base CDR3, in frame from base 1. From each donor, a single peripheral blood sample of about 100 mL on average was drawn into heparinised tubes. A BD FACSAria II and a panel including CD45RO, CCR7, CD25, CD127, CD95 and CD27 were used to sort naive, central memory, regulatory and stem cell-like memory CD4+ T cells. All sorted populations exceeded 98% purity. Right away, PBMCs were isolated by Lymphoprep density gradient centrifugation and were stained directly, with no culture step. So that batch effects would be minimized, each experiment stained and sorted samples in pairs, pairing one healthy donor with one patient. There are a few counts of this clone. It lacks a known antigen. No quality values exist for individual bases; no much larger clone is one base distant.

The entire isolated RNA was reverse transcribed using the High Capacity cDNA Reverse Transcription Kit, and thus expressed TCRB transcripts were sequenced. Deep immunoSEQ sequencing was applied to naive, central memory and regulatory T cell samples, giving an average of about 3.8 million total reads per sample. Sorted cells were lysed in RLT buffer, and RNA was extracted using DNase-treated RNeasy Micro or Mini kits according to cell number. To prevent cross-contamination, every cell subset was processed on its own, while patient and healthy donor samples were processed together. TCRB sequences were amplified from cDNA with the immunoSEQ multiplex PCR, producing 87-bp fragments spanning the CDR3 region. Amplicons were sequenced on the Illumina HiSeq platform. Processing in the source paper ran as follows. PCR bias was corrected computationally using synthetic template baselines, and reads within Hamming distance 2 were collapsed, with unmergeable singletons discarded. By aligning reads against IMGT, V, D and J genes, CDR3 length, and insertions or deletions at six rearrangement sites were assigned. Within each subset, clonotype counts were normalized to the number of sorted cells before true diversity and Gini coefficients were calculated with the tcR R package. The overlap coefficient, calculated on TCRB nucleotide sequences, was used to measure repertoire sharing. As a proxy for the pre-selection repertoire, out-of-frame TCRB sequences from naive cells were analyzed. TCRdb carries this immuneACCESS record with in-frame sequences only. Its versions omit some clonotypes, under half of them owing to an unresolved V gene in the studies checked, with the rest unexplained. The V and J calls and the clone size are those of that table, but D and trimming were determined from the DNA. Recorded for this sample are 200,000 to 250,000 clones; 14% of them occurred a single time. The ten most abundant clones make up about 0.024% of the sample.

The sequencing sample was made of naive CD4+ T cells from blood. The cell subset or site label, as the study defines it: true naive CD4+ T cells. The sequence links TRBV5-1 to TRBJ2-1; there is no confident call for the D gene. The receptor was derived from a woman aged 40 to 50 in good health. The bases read TGCGCCAGCAGCTTGGTCGGTGAGCAGTTCTTC. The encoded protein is CASSLVGEQFF.